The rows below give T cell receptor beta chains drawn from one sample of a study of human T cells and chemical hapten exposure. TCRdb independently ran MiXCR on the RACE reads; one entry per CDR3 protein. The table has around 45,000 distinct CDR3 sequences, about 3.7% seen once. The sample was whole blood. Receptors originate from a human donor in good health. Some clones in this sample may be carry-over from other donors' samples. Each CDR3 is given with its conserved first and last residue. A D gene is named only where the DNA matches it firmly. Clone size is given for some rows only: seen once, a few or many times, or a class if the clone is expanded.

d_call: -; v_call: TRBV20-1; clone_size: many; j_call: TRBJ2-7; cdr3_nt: TGCAGTGCTCCTCAAGAGCTCGAGCAGTACTTC; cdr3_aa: CSAPQELEQYF
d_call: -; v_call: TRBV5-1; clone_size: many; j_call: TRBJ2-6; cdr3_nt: TGCGCCAGCAGCTCCACCCGGGCTTCGGGGGCCAACGTCCTGACTTTC; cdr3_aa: CASSSTRASGANVLTF
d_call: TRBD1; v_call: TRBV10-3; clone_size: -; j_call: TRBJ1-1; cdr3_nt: TGTGCCATCTCCAGGGGGCCGAGCACTGAAGCTTTCTTT; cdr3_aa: CAISRGPSTEAFF
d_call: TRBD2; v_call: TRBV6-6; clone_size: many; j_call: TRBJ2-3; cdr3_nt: TGTGCCAGCAGTCGACTAGCGGGAGAAGATACGCAGTATTTT; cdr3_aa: CASSRLAGEDTQYF
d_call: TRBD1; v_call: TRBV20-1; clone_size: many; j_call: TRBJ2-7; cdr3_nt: TGCAGTGCGAGCCCGGGACAGGGGGTAGCCTACGAGCAGTACTTC; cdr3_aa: CSASPGQGVAYEQYF
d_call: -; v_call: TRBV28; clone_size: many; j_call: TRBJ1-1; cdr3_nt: TGTGCCAGCAGTTTATGGGACAGTCTTGGGAACACTGAAGCTTTCTTT; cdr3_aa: CASSLWDSLGNTEAFF
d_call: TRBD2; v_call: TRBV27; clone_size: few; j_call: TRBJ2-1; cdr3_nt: TGTGCCAGCAGTCGAAGACTAGCGGGAGATTACAATGAGCAGTTCTTC; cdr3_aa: CASSRRLAGDYNEQFF
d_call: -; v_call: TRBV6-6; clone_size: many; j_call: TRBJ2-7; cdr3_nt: TGTGCCAGCAGCACAGCGGTTGGTCAGGGGATGCCCTACGAGCAGTACTTC; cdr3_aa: CASSTAVGQGMPYEQYF
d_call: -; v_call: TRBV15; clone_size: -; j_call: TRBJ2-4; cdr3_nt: TGTGCCACCAGCGGCGACAGCAAAAACATTCAGTACTTC; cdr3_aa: CATSGDSKNIQYF
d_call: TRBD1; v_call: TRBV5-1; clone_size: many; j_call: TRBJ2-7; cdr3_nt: TGCGCCAGCAGCTTGGATGGGACAGGGAGGGAGCAGTACTTC; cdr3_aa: CASSLDGTGREQYF
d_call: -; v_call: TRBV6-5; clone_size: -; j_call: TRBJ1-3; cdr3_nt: TGTGCCAGCAGTTACGTAGGGGGACCAAGCTCTGGAAACACCATATATTTT; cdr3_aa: CASSYVGGPSSGNTIYF
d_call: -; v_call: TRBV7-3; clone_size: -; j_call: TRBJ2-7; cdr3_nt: TGTGCCAGCAGCCCAGGCGGGGGCGTCTCTCAGGAGCAGTACTTC; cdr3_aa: CASSPGGGVSQEQYF
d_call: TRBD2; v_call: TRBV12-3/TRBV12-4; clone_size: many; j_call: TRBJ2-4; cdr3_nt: TGTGCCAGCACCTGGAGCGGGAGCGGAAACATTCAGTACTTC; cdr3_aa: CASTWSGSGNIQYF
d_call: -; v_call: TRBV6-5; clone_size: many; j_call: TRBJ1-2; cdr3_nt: TGTGCCAGCAGTTACTCGAACGGGGCCTATGGCTACACCTTC; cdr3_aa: CASSYSNGAYGYTF
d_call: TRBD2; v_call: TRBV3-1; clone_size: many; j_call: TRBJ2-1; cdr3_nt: TGTGCCAGCAGCCAAGAAAGTAGCGGGAGTCCTGTGATCTTC; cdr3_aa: CASSQESSGSPVIF
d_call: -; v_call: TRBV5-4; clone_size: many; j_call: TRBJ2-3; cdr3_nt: TGTGCCAGCAGCTTGGATGGAGCGGCTAGCGTTGCTTTAGGGGATACGCAGTATTTT; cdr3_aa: CASSLDGAASVALGDTQYF
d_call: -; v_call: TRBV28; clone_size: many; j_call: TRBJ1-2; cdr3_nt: TGTGCCAGCACCTCAGGGTGGGGCTACACCTTC; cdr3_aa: CASTSGWGYTF
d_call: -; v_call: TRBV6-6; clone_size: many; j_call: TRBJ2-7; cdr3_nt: TGTGCCAGCAGAGATAGCGTCTCCTACGAGCAGTACTTC; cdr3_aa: CASRDSVSYEQYF
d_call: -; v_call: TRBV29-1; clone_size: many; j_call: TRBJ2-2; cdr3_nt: TGCAGCGGTGCCTGGGGGAACACCGGGGAGCTGTTTTTT; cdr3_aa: CSGAWGNTGELFF
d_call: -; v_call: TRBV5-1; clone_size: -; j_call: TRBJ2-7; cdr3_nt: TGCGCCAGCAGGCCCGAACTGGAGTACTACGAGCAGTACTTC; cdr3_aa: CASRPELEYYEQYF
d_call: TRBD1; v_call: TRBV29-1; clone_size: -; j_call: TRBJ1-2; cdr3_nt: TGCAGCGCTGGGGACAGCGTTAACTATGGCTACAACTTC; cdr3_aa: CSAGDSVNYGYNF
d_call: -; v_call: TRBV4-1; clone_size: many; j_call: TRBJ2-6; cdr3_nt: TGCGCCAGCAGCCAAACGAGTTTGGGCATACCGTTTGGGGCCAACGTCCTGACTTTC; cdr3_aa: CASSQTSLGIPFGANVLTF
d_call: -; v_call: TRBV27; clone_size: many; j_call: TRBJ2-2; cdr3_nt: TGTGCCAGCAGTCCTATGCAGCTCTCAAGGCCCGGGGAGCTGTTTTTT; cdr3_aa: CASSPMQLSRPGELFF
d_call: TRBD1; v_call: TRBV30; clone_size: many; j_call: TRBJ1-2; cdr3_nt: TGTGCCTGGAGTGTAGCAGGGGGTAACTATGGCTACACCTTC; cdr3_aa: CAWSVAGGNYGYTF
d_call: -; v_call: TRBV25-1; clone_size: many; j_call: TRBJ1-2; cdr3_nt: TGTGCCAGCAGTGAATTTACGACAGGAAGAGATGGCTACACCTTC; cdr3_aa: CASSEFTTGRDGYTF
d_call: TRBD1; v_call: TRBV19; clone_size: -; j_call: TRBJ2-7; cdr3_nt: TGTGCCAGTAGACTCGGACAGGGGACCAGCTACGAGCAGTACTTC; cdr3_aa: CASRLGQGTSYEQYF
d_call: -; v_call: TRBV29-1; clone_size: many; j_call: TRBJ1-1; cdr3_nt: TGCAGCGTCCGTCCCGTAGTTTCGAACACTGAAGCTTTCTTT; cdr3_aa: CSVRPVVSNTEAFF
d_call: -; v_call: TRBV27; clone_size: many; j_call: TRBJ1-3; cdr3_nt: TGTGCCAGCAGTTCGGATAACTCTGGAAACACCATATATTTT; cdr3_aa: CASSSDNSGNTIYF
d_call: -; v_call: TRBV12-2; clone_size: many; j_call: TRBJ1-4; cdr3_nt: TGTGCAAGTCGCTTAGCGCGGGAGCAGCCAGAATTGTTTTTT; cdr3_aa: CASRLAREQPELFF
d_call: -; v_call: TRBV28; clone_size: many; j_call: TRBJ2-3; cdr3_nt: TGTGCCAGCAGTTTAGAGCCCTGGGGCGCAGATACGCAGTATTTT; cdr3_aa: CASSLEPWGADTQYF
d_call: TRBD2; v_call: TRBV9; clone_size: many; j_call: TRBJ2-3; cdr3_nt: TGTGCCAGCAGCCCGGGGGGGCTTGGCACAGATACGCAGTATTTT; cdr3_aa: CASSPGGLGTDTQYF
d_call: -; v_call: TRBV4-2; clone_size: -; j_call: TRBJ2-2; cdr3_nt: TGTGCCAGCAGCCAAGTACTTTTCGCGGTAGCGGTAGGGTCCGGGGAGCTGTTTTTT; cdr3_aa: CASSQVLFAVAVGSGELFF
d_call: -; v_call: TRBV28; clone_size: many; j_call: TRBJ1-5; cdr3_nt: TGTGCCAGCAGCCTAAGGGGCAGCAATCAGCCCCAGCATTTT; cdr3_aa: CASSLRGSNQPQHF
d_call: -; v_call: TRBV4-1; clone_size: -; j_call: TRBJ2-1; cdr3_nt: TGCGCCAGCAGCCAAGAGTCTACTAATATGGTGAGGCGCCCGGGCGACAATGAGCAGTTCTTC; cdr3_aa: CASSQESTNMVRRPGDNEQFF
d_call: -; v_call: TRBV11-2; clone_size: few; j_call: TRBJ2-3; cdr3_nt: TGTGCCAGCAGTTTTGCAGCGGGCGGCGCCGGAGATACGCAGTATTTT; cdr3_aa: CASSFAAGGAGDTQYF
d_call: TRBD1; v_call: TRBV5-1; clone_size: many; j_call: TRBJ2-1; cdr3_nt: TGCGCCAGCAGCCAAGAACAGGGGGCATACAATGAGCAGTTCTTC; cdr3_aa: CASSQEQGAYNEQFF